This TCR beta chain stems from a study of tumor and adjacent non-tumor tissue in lung cancer. Germline V gene sequence: CDR1 DFQATT, CDR2 SNEGSKA (reference sequence). This CDR3 comprises 17 residues. RNA was extracted from bulk tissue without any cell sorting. The library came from three nested PCR rounds adapted from ARM-PCR protocols. TCRdb redid the calling of the multiplex PCR reads with MiXCR, one entry per CDR3 protein. This sample has about 66,000 distinct CDR3 sequences; 55% to 85% occur once, and the top ten carry about 28%. About this clonotype: A junction boundary mismatches the germline segment, possibly from a read error.

The chain combines TRBV20-1 with TRBJ1-5, with 7 nucleotides matching TRBD1. Sequences were obtained from lung tumor tissue. The TCR originated in a man between 60 and 75 years old with non-small cell lung cancer. Here the CDR3 reads CSASRQTGTYSNQSQHF. The CDR3 region has the DNA TGTAGTGCTAGCCGCCAGACAGGGACCTATAGCAATCAGTCTCAGCATTTT.